This T cell receptor beta chain was sequenced during a study of T cells after posttransplantation cyclophosphamide. Study outcomes and limitations: Donor-recipient repertoire similarity was low at 1-2 months, rising over year one. Skin or GI-infiltrating T cells shared few TRB sequences with blood. TRB clonality was highly associated with recipient CMV seropositivity and reactivation.

This CDR3 comprises 14 residues. The V gene's germline CDR1 is SGHAT and CDR2 FQNNGV. Trimming at V came to 5 bases and at J to 6 bases, leaving 5 bases not matched to a gene. In its sample, this clone was seen a few times. Its cognate antigen is unknown. This related bone marrow graft donor gave peripheral blood on the day of marrow donation. Assay: immunoSEQ multiplex PCR; the TCRdb copy retains only in-frame clones and omits some. The sample gives fewer than 55,000 clones, none seen only once, and the top ten clones hold around 2.1%. The receptor's source is a man aged 35 to 55 in good health, CMV-negative, and a related stem cell transplant donor. What was sequenced was PBMCs. V is TRBV11-2 and J is TRBJ2-2; 8 nucleotides match TRBD1. This CDR3 reads CASSGQGLAGELFF. Written as DNA, the CDR3 is TGTGCCAGCAGCGGACAGGGTTTGGCCGGGGAGCTGTTTTTT. Based on the CDR3 plus reference TRBV11-2 and TRBJ2-2, the full variable domain is EAGVAQSPRYKIIEKRQSVAFWCNPISGHATLYWYQQILGQGPKLLIQFQNNGVVDDSQLPKDRFSAERLKGVDSTLKIQPAKLEDSAVYLCASSGQGLAGELFFGEGSRLTVL.